Listed here are 32 T cell receptor beta chains from one sample, sequenced in a study of T-cell memory formation after mild COVID-19. TCRdb redid the calling of the 5' RACE reads with MiXCR, one entry per CDR3 protein. The sample includes around 340,000 distinct CDR3 sequences, 15% of them seen just once. Sequenced input: PBMCs or a T cell subset sorted from them (not recorded which). The origin of the receptors is a young man who had mild COVID-19 (a few samples of this study predate the infection). Cell type and time point are not known.

This clonotype was seen at least ten times. A junction boundary mismatches the germline segment, possibly from a read error. The chain is built from TRBV12-3 or TRBV12-4 and TRBJ2-7; D is possibly TRBD2 (5 bases). The CDR3 is made up of 11 amino acids. The CDR3 bases are TGCGCCAGCAGCTTGGGGAGCGAGCAGTACTTC. This gives the protein CASSLGSEQYF.

The chain has TRBV12-3 or TRBV12-4 and TRBJ2-7, with D perhaps TRBD1 (6 bases). The CDR3 loop spans 14 amino acids. Trimming removed 4 bases at V and 3 bases at J, with 13 bases between. CDR3 coding DNA: TGTGCCAGCAGTTCTTACAGGGATGTCTACGAGCAGTACTTC. It specifies CASSSYRDVYEQYF.

This clonotype was seen a handful of times. The chain links TRBV4-1 to TRBJ2-3, with 10 bases identical to TRBD1. The CDR3 consists of 18 residues. Germline CDR1 is MGHRA and CDR2 is YSYEKL. V was pared by 0 bases and J by 4 bases, with 10 bases of the junction left unmatched. CDR3 loop: CASSQDQRQGAVSDTQYF. Written as DNA, the CDR3 is TGCGCCAGCAGCCAAGATCAGAGACAGGGGGCGGTTTCAGATACGCAGTATTTT.

The chain has TRBV4-3 and TRBJ1-2, with TRBD1 identical over 9 bases. V dropped 0 bases and J dropped 7; count of bases not matched to a gene: 9. CDR1 and CDR2 from the germline V gene are LGHNA and YSLEER. CDR3 length: 16 residues. The CDR3 DNA reads as TGCGCCAGCAGCCAAGAGCCGGGACAGGGATTGGGTGGCTACACCTTC. Amino acid sequence: CASSQEPGQGLGGYTF.

CDR3: CSVGRGENEQYF. DNA of the CDR3: TGCAGCGTTGGCAGGGGGGAAAACGAGCAGTACTTC. The chain joins TRBV29-1 to TRBJ2-7, with D possibly matching TRBD1 (7 bases). The CDR3 totals 12 residues. CDR1 is SQVTM, CDR2 ANQGSEA, per germline. Trimming took 4 bases from V and 5 from J, leaving 12 bases between them.

This clonotype turned up a few times. V usage is TRBV12-3 or TRBV12-4 and J usage is TRBJ1-2; 10 nucleotides agree with TRBD1. J lost 4 bases, V lost 7 bases, and 6 bases had no gene match. CDR3 length: 14 residues. The CDR3 sequence: CASNPGQGSYGYTF. The CDR3 DNA reads as TGTGCCAGCAACCCGGGACAGGGGAGCTATGGCTACACCTTC.

This chain uses TRBV4-3 with TRBJ2-3; TRBD2 matches at 8 bases. The V gene's germline CDR1 is LGHNA and CDR2 YSLEER. The V and J ends lost 4 bases and 6 bases, in that order; junction bases with no gene match: 12. CDR3 length: 16 amino acids. The DNA for the CDR3 is TGCGCCAGCAGCCTCAGCACGGGGGGGGTCTGGGATACGCAGTATTTT. It specifies CASSLSTGGVWDTQYF.

The genes are TRBV11-2 and TRBJ1-2, with a tentative D call TRBD1 (6 bases). CDR3 length: 13 residues. Germline V gene lookup returns CDR1 SGHAT and CDR2 FQNNGV. V dropped 5 bases and J dropped 6 bases, with 13 bases sitting between them. Written as DNA, the CDR3 is TGTGCCAGCAGCCAGAGGGGGGCGCATGGCTACACCTTC. This codes for CASSQRGAHGYTF.

The rearrangement uses TRBV29-1 and TRBJ1-1, with 7 nucleotides matching TRBD1. The junction had 8 bases not matched to a gene; V was cut back by 7 bases and J by 0 bases. CDR1 is SQVTM, CDR2 ANQGSEA, per germline. CDR3 size: 14 residues. The CDR3, as DNA: TGCAGCGCCGACGAGGGGGCTCTGAACACTGAAGCTTTCTTT. It yields the protein CSADEGALNTEAFF.

In this sample, this clonotype turned up a few times. V gene TRBV7-2 combines with J gene TRBJ1-6; D not certain. CDR1 is SGHTA and CDR2 is FQGNSA in the germline V gene. This CDR3 contains 12 residues. Trimming took 2 bases from V and 11 from J, leaving 7 bases between them. This chain's CDR3 is CASSLSLTPLHF. The CDR3, as DNA: TGTGCCAGCAGCTTATCCCTTACACCCCTCCACTTT.

In this sample, this clonotype turned up many times. The CDR3 reads CASSPTRFGEQYF. DNA of the CDR3: TGTGCCAGCTCACCCACTCGTTTCGGCGAGCAGTACTTC. The gene calls are TRBV18 and TRBJ2-7; the D is unclear. V lost 3 bases and J 6 bases, leaving 12 bases between the germline ends. Germline loops: CDR1 KGHSH, CDR2 LQKENI. The CDR3 has 13 amino acids.

This chain connects TRBV6-5 to TRBJ1-1, with 7 bases matching TRBD1. CDR3 length equals 13 residues. Germline V gene lookup returns CDR1 MNHEY and CDR2 SVGAGI. V trimming: 7 bases; J trimming: 8 bases; junction bases outside the gene matches: 10. As DNA, the CDR3 is TGTGCCAGCACCTTGACAGGGATAGGCGAAGCTTTCTTT. It translates to CASTLTGIGEAFF.

The chain couples TRBV7-9 to TRBJ1-2; 7 nucleotides align to TRBD1. Trimming cost V 5 bases and J 2 bases; bases outside gene matches: 5. CDR1 and CDR2 from the germline V gene are SEHNR and FQNEAQ (reference sequence). The CDR3 is 14 residues long. CDR3 in amino acids: CASSPLGGNYGYTF. The CDR3 bases are TGTGCCAGCAGCCCGTTAGGGGGCAACTATGGCTACACCTTC.

In this sample, this clonotype turned up many times. This chain connects TRBV7-9 to TRBJ2-3; perhaps D is TRBD1 or TRBD2 (5 bases each). V lost 3 bases and J 6 bases, leaving 16 bases between the germline ends. CDR1 and CDR2 from the germline V gene are SEHNR and FQNEAQ (reference sequence). This CDR3 comprises 15 residues. The CDR3 region has the DNA TGTGCCAGCAGCTTTCTACGGGGCGGAGCGGATACGCAGTATTTT. This sequence encodes CASSFLRGGADTQYF. Full variable domain (remainder filled in from reference TRBV7-9 and TRBJ2-3): DTGVSQNPRHKITKRGQNVTFRCDPISEHNRLYWYRQTLGQGPEFLTYFQNEAQLEKSRLLSDRFSAERPKGSFSTLEIQRTEQGDSAMYLCASSFLRGGADTQYFGPGTRLTVL.

The sample holds many counts of this clonotype. The rearrangement uses TRBV7-2 and TRBJ2-1; 7 bases fit TRBD1. Germline CDR1 is SGHTA and CDR2 is FQGNSA. The junction had 4 bases not matched to a gene; V was cut back by 7 bases and J by 1 base. The CDR3 spans 14 residues. In DNA form, the CDR3 reads TGTGCCAGCACCGAACAGGGGTCCTACAATGAGCAGTTCTTC. Translation: CASTEQGSYNEQFF. Filled out from reference TRBV7-2 and TRBJ2-1, the complete variable domain reads GAGVSQSPSNKVTEKGKDVELRCDPISGHTALYWYRQSLGQGLEFLIYFQGNSAPDKSGLPSDRFSAERTGGSVSTLTIQRTQQEDSAVYLCASTEQGSYNEQFFGPGTRLTVL.

This clonotype was picked up many times. The chain combines TRBV2 with TRBJ2-7; D possibly matches TRBD1 or TRBD2 (6 bases each). The CDR3 is 12 residues long. Germline CDR1 reads SNHLY; CDR2 reads FYNNEI. V lost 3 bases and J 10 bases, leaving 13 bases between the germline ends. In nucleotides, the CDR3 is TGTGCCAGCAGTGACCACAGGGAGGTCCAGTACTTC. Its protein product is CASSDHREVQYF. The variable domain in full, with the rest retrieved from reference TRBV2 and TRBJ2-7, is EPEVTQTPSHQVTQMGQEVILRCVPISNHLYFYWYRQILGQKVEFLVSFYNNEISEKSEIFDDQFSVERPDGSNFTLKIRSTKLEDSAMYFCASSDHREVQYFGPGTRLTVT.

This chain links TRBV6-2 or TRBV6-3 with TRBJ2-3; D possibly corresponds to TRBD2 (6 bases). In germline, CDR1 is MNHEY, CDR2 SVGEGT. The V end was cut by 4 bases, the J end by 2 bases, with 13 bases between. This CDR3 spans 15 amino acids. CDR3 sequence (DNA): TGTGCCAGCAGTTGGGAGGCGATATCCACAGATACGCAGTATTTT. This sequence encodes CASSWEAISTDTQYF.

This clonotype was counted between two and nine times. The chain uses TRBV28 and TRBJ1-1, with D perhaps TRBD1 (5 bases). There are 13 residues in the CDR3. CDR1 MDHEN and CDR2 SYDVKM come from the germline V gene. The V end lost 7 bases, the J end lost 3 bases, and 12 bases lay between the germline ends. The CDR3 DNA sequence: TGTGCCAGCACCCCGTCGGGGGACACTGAAGCTTTCTTT. This gives the protein CASTPSGDTEAFF.

This clonotype was found many times. The V and J genes are TRBV12-3 or TRBV12-4 and TRBJ2-2, with D uncertain. V gave up 8 bases and J gave up 6 bases, with 4 bases separating them. CDR3 length: 10 residues. The CDR3 DNA follows: TGTGCCAGCGAAGCCGGGGAGCTGTTTTTT. Residues: CASEAGELFF.

The chain uses TRBV20-1 and TRBJ1-2; D gene ambiguous. Germline CDR1 and CDR2: DFQATT and SNEGSKA (reference sequence). The CDR3 extends over 11 amino acids. In DNA, the CDR3 is TGCAGCGTAGGTGGCAACTATGGCTACACCTTC. It specifies CSVGGNYGYTF.

This clonotype was seen a few times. The chain combines TRBV6-5 with TRBJ2-7, with D maybe TRBD2 (6 bases). The V gene lost 2 bases and the J gene lost 3 bases, with 8 bases spanning the gap. Looked up from germline, CDR1 is MNHEY and CDR2 is SVGAGI. The CDR3 runs to 13 residues. CDR3 in DNA: TGTGCCAGCAGTTACGGAGGGCTCTACGAGCAGTACTTC. This encodes CASSYGGLYEQYF.

The table lists this clonotype with a few counts. The rearrangement links TRBV20-1 to TRBJ1-1; D remains unclear. Germline-derived CDR1 and CDR2 are DFQATT and SNEGSKA (reference sequence). V was trimmed by 2 bases and J by 3 bases, leaving 7 bases between them. The CDR3 sequence is 12 residues long. The CDR3 protein is CSARRRDTEAFF. CDR3 coding DNA: TGCAGTGCTAGAAGGCGTGACACTGAAGCTTTCTTT.

The rearrangement uses TRBV7-6 and TRBJ1-1, with TRBD1 matching 7 bases. Germline V lookup: CDR1 SGHVS, CDR2 FNYEAQ. The CDR3 is 15 residues long. Trimming took 5 bases from V and 5 from J; bases not matched to a gene: 11. CDR3 amino acids: CASSPTPGGGTEAFF. For the CDR3, the DNA is TGTGCCAGCAGCCCCACTCCAGGGGGAGGTACTGAAGCTTTCTTT.

The V gene is TRBV6-5, the J gene TRBJ2-1, with D possibly TRBD2 on 6 matching bases. Germline CDR1 MNHEY, CDR2 SVGAGI. The CDR3 consists of 16 residues. Trimming removed 2 bases at V and 0 bases at J, with 11 bases between. The CDR3 nucleotides read TGTGCCAGCAGTTACGACGGGGGTTCCTCCTACAATGAGCAGTTCTTC. Residues: CASSYDGGSSYNEQFF.

This clonotype occurred a few times. J is TRBJ2-3 and V is TRBV2, with a weak D call TRBD2 (5 bases). In germline, CDR1 is SNHLY, CDR2 FYNNEI. The CDR3 extends over 14 amino acids. With 7 bases removed from V and 3 bases from J, the gap between germline ends came to 14 bases. The CDR3 loop is CASTAGLSTDTQYF. The CDR3 bases are TGTGCCAGCACCGCGGGCTTGTCGACAGATACGCAGTATTTT.

The rearrangement links TRBV5-6 to TRBJ2-3, with D possibly matching TRBD2 (5 bases). Germline lookup yields CDR1 SGHDT and CDR2 YYEEEE. This CDR3 is built from 16 residues. Trimming left V 0 bases short and J 0 bases short, with 11 bases between. The chain's CDR3 is CASSLAGDSSTDTQYF. The CDR3 coding sequence is TGTGCCAGCAGCTTGGCCGGGGATTCTAGCACAGATACGCAGTATTTT.

The CDR3 DNA reads as TGTGCCAGCAGCGTAGCGGCAGGAGTGGGGACTGAAGCTTTCTTT. Its protein product is CASSVAAGVGTEAFF. This chain uses TRBV9 with TRBJ1-1; D not resolved. Germline V gene data show CDR1 as SGDLS and CDR2 as YYNGEE. Trimming took 0 bases from V and 5 from J, leaving 14 bases between them. The CDR3 contains 15 residues.

In its sample, this clonotype was seen a few times. This rearrangement joins TRBV7-2 to TRBJ2-1; D not certain. Trimming stripped 5 bases from V and 2 bases from J, with 10 bases between. Per germline, CDR1 SGHTA and CDR2 FQGNSA. The length of the CDR3 is 14 residues. The CDR3 coding sequence is TGTGCCAGCAGCCCGGACGGAGCCTACAATGAGCAGTTCTTC. Translated, it gives CASSPDGAYNEQFF.

The chain is built from TRBV14 and TRBJ2-3, with TRBD1 identical over 8 bases. CDR3 length: 15 amino acids. Germline assignment: CDR1 SGHDN and CDR2 FVKESK. With V trimmed by 1 base and J by 3 bases, 3 bases remained unmatched. The CDR3 region is CASSQGQGWTDTQYF. In DNA, the CDR3 is TGTGCCAGCAGCCAAGGACAGGGGTGGACAGATACGCAGTATTTT.

J is TRBJ2-7 and V is TRBV7-9; a possible D gene is TRBD2 (6 bases). The CDR3 has 13 amino acids. CDR1 is SEHNR and CDR2 is FQNEAQ in the germline V gene (reference sequence). DNA of the CDR3: TGTGCCAGCAGCTTAGACAGCGATCGGCGGGAATTCGTC. It yields the protein CASSLDSDRREFV.

In this sample, this clonotype turned up a few times. The CDR3 DNA reads TGTGCCAGCTCGTGGGAGGGTCAATCACCCCTCCACTTT. Its protein is CASSWEGQSPLHF. The rearrangement uses TRBV2 and TRBJ1-6; D call uncertain. Germline V CDR1 and CDR2: SNHLY, FYNNEI. V was shortened by 8 bases and J by 10 bases, with 15 bases between the two germline ends. The CDR3 extends over 13 amino acids.

V is TRBV7-6 and J is TRBJ2-3; D is undetermined. V was pared by 5 bases and J by 0 bases, with 15 bases between. CDR3 length: 16 amino acids. Germline-derived CDR1 and CDR2 are SGHVS and FNYEAQ. CDR3 sequence: CASSAWAGASTDTQYF. DNA of the CDR3: TGTGCCAGCAGCGCCTGGGCCGGAGCTAGCACAGATACGCAGTATTTT.